Detailed here is one T cell receptor beta chain. Its antigen is as yet unknown. The V and J ends lost 3 bases and 1 base respectively, with 21 bases between them. This CDR3 region has 19 residues. Per the germline V gene, CDR1 is SGHNT and CDR2 is YENEEA. The data derive from a study of lymphopenia after photon versus proton radiotherapy. Overall study results and limits: After the lymphocyte nadir, photon-treated repertoires showed oligoclonal expansion, especially of CD8+ Temra cells. Proton therapy kept repertoires fairly stable, unlike photons, which gained effector/memory cells.

Produced via immunoSEQ multiplex PCR; TCRdb's table is partial and in-frame only. The profile shows roughly 63,000 clones, approximately 84% of them singletons. Source: peripheral blood, taken from a patient treated with proton-based radiotherapy. This sequence joins TRBV11-3 and TRBJ1-4; TRBD1 might be the D (6 bases). This clonotype was obtained from a man aged 55 to 69 with pancreatic cancer. The CDR3: CASSLVLPSQGRTNEKLFF. DNA for the CDR3: TGTGCCAGCAGCTTGGTACTCCCGTCCCAGGGGAGAACTAATGAAAAACTGTTTTTT.